This T cell receptor (beta chain) was retrieved from a study of PD-1 blockade in classical Hodgkin lymphoma. Study-level points and caveats: Complete responders' diversity at baseline resembled that of newly diagnosed patients.

Autologous stem cell transplantation was followed by relapse in every patient, and brentuximab vedotin exposure varied. Best overall response was complete response, partial response or progressive disease in these relapsed/refractory classical Hodgkin lymphoma patients. Germline V CDR1 and CDR2: SNHLY, FYNNEI. The V and J ends lost 6 bases and 1 base, in that order; junction bases with no gene match: 5. This CDR3 has 15 amino acids. A word on this clone: Its target is unknown.

Clones were read by immunoSEQ multiplex PCR, and TCRdb kept only the in-frame ones, dropping some. The sample consists of tens of thousands of clones, about 92% of them appearing once. The V and J genes are TRBV2 and TRBJ1-5; 8 nucleotides align to TRBD1. The material was peripheral blood mononuclear cells (PBMCs), obtained at baseline. The clonotype originates from a human donor with classical Hodgkin lymphoma. The CDR3 sequence is CASRSGGASNQPQHF. DNA for the CDR3: TGTGCCAGCAGGTCAGGGGGCGCAAGCAATCAGCCCCAGCATTTT.